This entry features one T cell receptor beta chain sequence. Its antigen remains unknown. It was with 60 Vbeta and 13 Jbeta primers that the PCR ran. This table comes from immunoSEQ multiplex PCR, and its TCRdb copy is limited to in-frame clones, with some not included. The sample includes about 160,000 clones, around 77% of them seen just once. This record comes from a study of cytomegalovirus exposure and HLA in healthy donors. General study results and limits: A later analysis reportedly found that, within productive TCRs, an Asian-associated ancestry cluster had fewer N-insertions than the mean observed across the roughly 700 donors.

Germline V gene sequence: CDR1 SGHNT, CDR2 YYREEE (reference sequence). J lost 0 bases, V lost 4 bases, and 10 bases had no gene match. The CDR3 runs to 16 residues. The sample taken for sequencing was PBMCs. The chain joins TRBV5-4 to TRBJ2-7, with 7 bases that match TRBD1. This clonotype was sampled from a man aged 60-69 years in good health and CMV-seronegative. This CDR3 reads CASSTRQGWPSYEQYF. CDR3 DNA sequence: TGTGCCAGCAGCACAAGACAGGGTTGGCCCTCCTACGAGCAGTACTTC. Full variable domain (outside the CDR3, taken from reference TRBV5-4 and TRBJ2-7): ETGVTQSPTHLIKTRGQQVTLRCSSQSGHNTVSWYQQALGQGPQFIFQYYREEENGRGNFPPRFSGLQFPNYSSELNVNALELDDSALYLCASSTRQGWPSYEQYFGPGTRLTVT.